A selection of T cell receptor beta chains follows, all from one sample in a study of blood T cell repertoires in COVID-19. The table came from immunoSEQ multiplex PCR; TCRdb's copy has only in-frame clones and leaves some out. The table shows about 49,000 clones, with approximately 70% occurring only once. Sequencing was done on a sample of peripheral blood. These receptors all come from a woman between 70 and 85 years old with acute or convalescent COVID-19. Both conserved end residues are part of each CDR3. The D gene is left open where the match is weak. Size is stated for part of the rows, as once, few or many counts, or as a class when the clone is expanded.

J,V,D,size,DNA,CDR3
TRBJ2-7,TRBV5-8,-,-,TGTGCCAGCCCCCCGGACACCGATACTGAGCAGTACTTC,CASPPDTDTEQYF
TRBJ2-7,TRBV5-6,-,-,TGTGCCAGCAGCTTGCCTACAGGTCTCAACGAGCAGTACTTC,CASSLPTGLNEQYF
TRBJ2-3,TRBV24-1,TRBD2,many,TGTGCCACCAGTAAGCGGGGGAGCACAGATACGCAGTATTTT,CATSKRGSTDTQYF
TRBJ2-3,TRBV9,-,many,TGTGCCAGCAGCGCGTCCCATGGAGAAAGAGGCACAGATACGCAGTATTTT,CASSASHGERGTDTQYF
TRBJ2-5,TRBV3-1/TRBV3-2,-,many,TGTGCCAGCAGCCAAGCAGGAATAGTCCCCCAGTACTTC,CASSQAGIVPQYF
TRBJ2-1,TRBV29-1,-,once,TGCAGCGCTTGGGACTCCGTTTACAATGAGCAGTTCTTC,CSAWDSVYNEQFF
TRBJ2-7,TRBV19,TRBD1,-,TGTGCCAGTAGTATAGCGGGACAGGGAGGATCCTCCGAGCAGTACTTC,CASSIAGQGGSSEQYF
TRBJ1-3,TRBV11-1,-,few,TGTGCCAGCAGGACCGGGGGCTCTGGAAACACCATATATTTT,CASRTGGSGNTIYF
TRBJ1-1,TRBV7-3,TRBD1,-,TGTGCCAGCAGCTTGACAGGGGGGGACACTGAAGCTTTCTTT,CASSLTGGDTEAFF
TRBJ2-4,TRBV3-1/TRBV3-2,-,once,TGTGCCAGCAGCCCGTCGTGGCGGGGTAGAAACATTCAGTACTTC,CASSPSWRGRNIQYF
TRBJ2-6,TRBV25-1,-,-,TGTGCCGCCTACAGCTCTGGGGCCAACGTCCTGACTTTC,CAAYSSGANVLTF
TRBJ2-5,TRBV3-1/TRBV3-2,-,-,TGTGCCAGCAGCCAACAGGGGTCCCAAGAGACCCAGTACTTC,CASSQQGSQETQYF
TRBJ1-3,TRBV4-1,TRBD1,-,TGCGCCAGCAGCGGGGACAGGGCTGGAAACACCATATATTTT,CASSGDRAGNTIYF
TRBJ2-3,TRBV3-1/TRBV3-2,TRBD2,-,TGTGCCAGCAGCCTCCCTAGCGGGGGCCCAGATACGCAGTATTTT,CASSLPSGGPDTQYF
TRBJ2-7,TRBV27,TRBD1,-,TGTGCCAGCCAACGACAGGGCGGTTACGAGCAGTACTTC,CASQRQGGYEQYF
TRBJ1-4,TRBV18,-,-,TGTGCCAGCTCATCCGACAGAGACGCAACTAATGAAAAACTGTTTTTT,CASSSDRDATNEKLFF
TRBJ2-3,TRBV5-1,-,-,TGCGCCAGCAGCCCTGGGGGCTACACAGATACGCAGTATTTT,CASSPGGYTDTQYF
TRBJ2-2,TRBV6-4,-,once,TGTGCCAGCAGTGACTCCTTGTTCACCGGGGAGCTGTTTTTT,CASSDSLFTGELFF
TRBJ2-1,TRBV3-1/TRBV3-2,TRBD2,few,TGTGCCAGCAGAGACACTAGCGGGGGTAGGGATGAGCAGTTCTTC,CASRDTSGGRDEQFF
TRBJ1-5,TRBV6-4,-,-,TGTGCCACCCTCTTAACAGGGTTCTATAGCAATCAGCCCCAGCATTTT,CATLLTGFYSNQPQHF
TRBJ2-3,TRBV18,TRBD1,-,TGTGCCAGCTCACCGGGGACAGGGTTTAATACGCAGTATTTT,CASSPGTGFNTQYF
TRBJ2-1,TRBV29-1,-,-,TGCAGCGTTGCACGGGGGAGTCTCTACAATGAGCAGTTCTTC,CSVARGSLYNEQFF
TRBJ2-2,TRBV9,TRBD2,-,TGTGCCAGCAGCGCCGGGACTAGCGGGAGCCGGGATCACGGGGAGCTGTTTTTT,CASSAGTSGSRDHGELFF
TRBJ1-5,TRBV6-6,TRBD1,few,TGTGCCAGCAGTTACCCGGGACAGTTCCAGCATTTT,CASSYPGQFQHF
TRBJ1-1,TRBV3-1/TRBV3-2,-,-,TGTGCCAGCAGCCAAGCTTTTCTTGTTACGGGGTGGAAGACTGAAGCTTTCTTT,CASSQAFLVTGWKTEAFF
TRBJ1-1,TRBV6-1,-,few,TGTGCCAGCAGTGAAACCTCTGGAGGAGGGAAAGCTTTCTTT,CASSETSGGGKAFF
TRBJ2-7,TRBV2,TRBD2,-,TGTGCCAGCAGTGACTGGACTAGCACCTACGAGCAGTACTTC,CASSDWTSTYEQYF
TRBJ2-3,TRBV5-1,-,-,TGCGCCAGCAGCTTGGGGTTCGGGACTAGCACAGATACGCAGTATTTT,CASSLGFGTSTDTQYF
TRBJ1-1,TRBV6-1,-,-,TGTGCCAGCAGTGAAGCGTACAGGATTGAAGCTTTCTTT,CASSEAYRIEAFF
TRBJ2-1,TRBV3-1/TRBV3-2,-,-,TGTGCCAGCAGCCAAACAGGGAATTTCTACAATGAGCAGTTCTTC,CASSQTGNFYNEQFF
TRBJ2-6,TRBV4-1,TRBD1,-,TGCGCCAGCAGCCAATCCTTAGTCAGGGGGCCTGGGGCCAACGTCCTGACTTTC,CASSQSLVRGPGANVLTF
TRBJ1-1,TRBV6-5,TRBD1,-,TGTGCCAGCAGTTACTCTCGCCAGGGGGGGAACACTGAAGCTTTCTTT,CASSYSRQGGNTEAFF
TRBJ1-5,TRBV28,-,-,TGTGCCAGCAGTCCAATATACGGGGTAGGGCAGCCCCAGCATTTT,CASSPIYGVGQPQHF
TRBJ2-1,TRBV24-1,-,-,TGTGCCACCAGTGATTTAGTCCCAGGCAGCTACAATGAGCAGTTCTTC,CATSDLVPGSYNEQFF
TRBJ2-3,TRBV7-2,TRBD2,few,TGTGCCAGCAGCTATGGACTAGCGGGGGGGGGCACAGATACGCAGTATTTT,CASSYGLAGGGTDTQYF
TRBJ2-3,TRBV6-4,TRBD2,-,TGTGCCAGCAGTGACTCGCTAGCGGGGAGCGATACGCAGTATTTT,CASSDSLAGSDTQYF